This TCR beta chain was observed in a study of response to subunit inactivated influenza vaccine listed by TCRdb under 2018. For the study in its entirety: Deep quantitative T cell receptor repertoire profiling was used in the study to track responses to a trivalent subunit inactivated influenza vaccine. What the authors observed across the whole study: It was suggested by the authors that each seasonal influenza vaccination may recruit only a limited number of new T cells.

This clonotype was seen many times. The clone's antigen remains unknown. No base qualities exist here, and no much larger clone lies one base off it. Libraries were constructed by RT-PCR. TCRdb names Illumina HiSeq 2500 as the instrument used. Starting from the raw public reads, TCRdb applied fastp trimming at Q25, assembled clones with MiXCR and retained in-frame beta chains. Under each unique CDR3 protein, matching rows form one entry showing the most common genes and DNA. For this sample there are 450,000 to 600,000 distinct CDR3 sequences; under 9% appear just once. The top ten clones comprise approximately 12% of the sample. The sample was PBMCs from blood, taken 23 to 25 months after vaccination. This clonotype was sampled from a man between 45 and 75 years old who received an inactivated influenza vaccine. Donor details come from another sample of the same person, matched by shared clones.

The DNA is TGTGCCATCAGTACCACCCTGACAGGGATTGGTACAGATACGCAGTATTTT. Translated, this is CAISTTLTGIGTDTQYF. The sequence joins TRBV10-3 to TRBJ2-3, with 7 central nucleotides matching TRBD1. From the cysteine up to the phenylalanine, the CDR3 has a length of 17 residues. Only CDR3 DNA is held: 51 bases, read in frame from base 1. V loses 5 bases at its end and J loses 3 bases; junction bases beyond the gene matches: 14. Sequences ENHRY (CDR1) and SYGVKD (CDR2) are obtained from the germline V gene.